The T cell receptor (beta chain) under discussion was sequenced for a study of shared clonotypes between healthy human individuals. Whole-study results and caveats: Among donors, clonotype sharing was expected to be affected by sequencing depth.

Points on this clone: Its matching antigen is unknown.

Germline CDR1 and CDR2: PRHDT and FYEKMQ (reference sequence). Between the trimmed V and J ends, which lost 7 bases and 4 bases, there was a span of 17 bases. This CDR3 contains 14 residues. Each sample came from a Caucasian adult donor living in Nashville, Tennessee. Using immunoSEQ multiplex PCR, the repertoire was profiled, and TCRdb retains in-frame clones only, with some absent. The sample holds 450,000 to 500,000 clones, less than 80% seen once. This TCR derives from a woman aged 40 to 55 in good health. Some clones in this sample may be carry-over from other donors' samples. Source material: PBMCs. The J gene is TRBJ2-7, the V gene TRBV13, with D maybe TRBD2 (7 bases). The CDR3 loop reads CASTPGGGRYEQYF. The CDR3 coding sequence is TGTGCCAGCACCCCTGGGGGCGGGAGATACGAGCAGTACTTC.